The 14 T cell receptor beta chains presented below share a single source sample, sequenced in a study of blood T cell repertoires in COVID-19. TCRdb's copy holds only in-frame clones and misses some; the assay was immunoSEQ multiplex PCR. The repertoire includes about 160,000 clones, less than 85% of them detected once, and 3% to 3.5% sits in the top ten. Sequencing input: peripheral blood. These receptors all stem from a human donor with acute or convalescent COVID-19. The donor label of this sample is uncertain.

This clone was picked up one time. The chain employs TRBV10-3 and TRBJ2-2, with D possibly matching TRBD2 (6 bases). This CDR3 contains 13 residues. Germline assignment: CDR1 ENHRY and CDR2 SYGVKD. V was trimmed by 11 bases and J by 1 base, leaving 11 bases between them. The CDR3 coding sequence is TGTGCCTCCCATAGCGGGAACACCGGGGAGCTGTTTTTT. The encoded protein is CASHSGNTGELFF.

This chain connects TRBV20-1 to TRBJ1-5; TRBD1 matches 7 bases. V lost 3 bases and J lost 3; bases outside the gene matches: 11. The V gene's germline CDR1 is DFQATT and CDR2 SNEGSKA (reference sequence). This CDR3 is built from 16 residues. The CDR3 region has the DNA TGCAGTGCTAGTAAACTTACAGGGGTAAACAATCAGCCCCAGCATTTT. Amino acid sequence: CSASKLTGVNNQPQHF.

The genes are TRBV19 and TRBJ1-4; no firm D call. V lost 7 bases, J lost 7 bases, and 16 bases lay in between. The germline V gene has CDR1 LNHDA and CDR2 SQIVND (reference sequence). The CDR3 covers 14 residues. For the CDR3, the DNA is TGTGCCAGTAATACTAGACGCGAAGGTGAAAAACTGTTTTTT. This encodes CASNTRREGEKLFF.

The chain employs TRBV5-6 and TRBJ2-5; possible D gene TRBD1, 6 bases. CDR3 length: 15 amino acids. Trimming cost V 4 bases and J 3 bases, with 16 bases left between them. CDR1 and CDR2 (germline): SGHDT, YYEEEE. In DNA form, the CDR3 reads TGTGCCAGCAGCGCGCGGCAACAGGGTGAAGAGACCCAGTACTTC. Amino acids: CASSARQQGEETQYF.

The chain employs TRBV20-1 and TRBJ1-4; TRBD1 agrees at 7 bases. CDR3 length equals 11 residues. In germline, CDR1 is DFQATT, CDR2 SNEGSKA (reference sequence). The CDR3: CGGQNNEKLFF. The DNA for the CDR3 is TGCGGGGGACAGAATAATGAAAAACTGTTTTTT.

This chain links TRBV7-8 with TRBJ2-7, with 8 bases aligning to TRBD2. With V trimmed by 3 bases and J by 1 base, 5 bases remained unmatched. CDR3 length: 15 amino acids. Germline V lookup: CDR1 SGHVS, CDR2 FQNEAQ. The CDR3 DNA reads TGTGCCAGCAGCTTTTTGCCGGGAGGGTCCTACGAGCAGTACTTC. Translating gives CASSFLPGGSYEQYF. Based on the CDR3 plus reference TRBV7-8 and TRBJ2-7, the full variable domain is GAGVSQSPRYKVAKRGQDVALRCDPISGHVSLFWYQQALGQGPEFLTYFQNEAQLDKSGLPSDRFFAERPEGSVSTLKIQRTQQEDSAVYLCASSFLPGGSYEQYFGPGTRLTVT.

This rearrangement joins TRBV2 to TRBJ1-1; TRBD1 agrees at 7 bases. V gave up 6 bases and J gave up 0 bases; unmatched junction bases: 7. CDR1 is SNHLY and CDR2 is FYNNEI in the germline V gene. CDR3 length equals 15 residues. Here the CDR3 DNA reads TGTGCCAGCAGCTCCTGGACAGGAGTGAACACTGAAGCTTTCTTT. As protein: CASSSWTGVNTEAFF.

This chain links TRBV7-2 with TRBJ2-7; TRBD1 matches at 8 bases. Germline V gene lookup returns CDR1 SGHTA and CDR2 FQGNSA. The CDR3 runs to 15 residues. V was pared by 3 bases and J by 7 bases, with 11 bases of the junction left unmatched. CDR3 DNA sequence: TGTGCCAGCAGCTTCGGACAGGGAAGACCTATAGAGCAGTACTTC. The encoded protein is CASSFGQGRPIEQYF.

The chain joins TRBV6-7 to TRBJ2-3, with D perhaps matching TRBD2 (8 bases). TRBV6-7 is an ORF for which the function is uncertain. CDR3 size: 17 residues. V was shortened by 6 bases and J by 6 bases, with 25 bases between the two germline ends. The DNA of the CDR3 is TGTGCCAGCAGCTCCACACAGGGGACTAGGGGTCGGGATACGCAGTATTTT. The encoded protein is CASSSTQGTRGRDTQYF.

The rearrangement uses TRBV3-1 (or the pseudogene TRBV3-2) and TRBJ1-4, with D maybe TRBD1 (5 bases). The V end was cut by 4 bases, the J end by 0 bases, with 15 bases between. Germline V gene lookup returns CDR1 LGHDT and CDR2 YNNKEL (reference sequence). This CDR3 has 17 residues. The CDR3 loop reads CASSLQDTSATNEKLFF. The CDR3, as DNA: TGTGCCAGCAGCCTTCAGGACACCTCTGCAACTAATGAAAAACTGTTTTTT.

The J gene is TRBJ2-1, the V gene TRBV5-4; 8 bases align to TRBD2. Germline values: CDR1 SGHNT, CDR2 YYREEE (reference sequence). V lost 4 bases and J lost 9; bases outside the gene matches: 15. CDR3 length: 16 amino acids. The CDR3 bases are TGTGCCAGCAGCCCGGGGGGGGCTGCTCGGGGCAGTGAGCAGTTCTTC. This codes for CASSPGGAARGSEQFF.

Here the CDR3 reads CASSPGQGGSYNSPLHF. The CDR3 DNA reads TGTGCCAGCAGCCCCGGACAGGGAGGCTCCTATAATTCACCCCTCCACTTT. The gene calls are TRBV5-4 and TRBJ1-6, with 8 bases lining up with TRBD1. After removal of 4 bases from V and 0 bases from J, the junction contained 6 bases not matched to a gene. Germline V gene data show CDR1 as SGHNT and CDR2 as YYREEE (reference sequence). This CDR3 has 17 residues.

The rearrangement links TRBV10-1 to TRBJ2-7; 8 bases are shared with TRBD1. The V gene end was trimmed by 0 bases and the J gene end by 3 bases; junction bases not matched to a gene: 4. This CDR3 region has 15 residues. Germline assignment: CDR1 WNHNN and CDR2 SYGVQD (reference sequence). The CDR3 protein is CASSESRDRGYEQYF. As DNA, the CDR3 is TGCGCCAGCAGTGAGTCTCGCGACAGGGGCTACGAGCAGTACTTC.

Only one count was recorded for this clone. V gene TRBV19 combines with J gene TRBJ2-3, with D maybe TRBD1 (6 bases). Germline lookup yields CDR1 LNHDA and CDR2 SQIVND (reference sequence). CDR3 length: 14 amino acids. V was pared by 1 base and J by 3 bases, with 8 bases between. CDR3 nucleotide sequence: TGTGCCAGTAGTATAGGACAGGCTACAGATACGCAGTATTTT. It is translated as CASSIGQATDTQYF.